The clone carrying this T cell receptor (beta chain) showed up just a few times. The record originates from a study of control samples from healthy donors and cancer patients. The length of the CDR3 is 15 residues. Between the trimmed V and J ends, which lost 4 bases and 7 bases, there was a span of 14 bases. CDR1 SGHAT and CDR2 FQNNGV come from the germline V gene. Sequencing used immunoSEQ multiplex PCR; TCRdb keeps in-frame clones, though not all of them. The sample contains about 160,000 clones, about 90% of which appear only once. Sequencing was performed on blood. The chain joins TRBV11-2 to TRBJ1-6; TRBD1 might be the D (5 bases). The receptor's source is a woman aged 30 to 39 in good health. The CDR3 nucleotides are TGTGCCAGCAGCTCCCTGGCAGGGTGGAATTCACCCCTCCACTTT. This translates into CASSSLAGWNSPLHF.